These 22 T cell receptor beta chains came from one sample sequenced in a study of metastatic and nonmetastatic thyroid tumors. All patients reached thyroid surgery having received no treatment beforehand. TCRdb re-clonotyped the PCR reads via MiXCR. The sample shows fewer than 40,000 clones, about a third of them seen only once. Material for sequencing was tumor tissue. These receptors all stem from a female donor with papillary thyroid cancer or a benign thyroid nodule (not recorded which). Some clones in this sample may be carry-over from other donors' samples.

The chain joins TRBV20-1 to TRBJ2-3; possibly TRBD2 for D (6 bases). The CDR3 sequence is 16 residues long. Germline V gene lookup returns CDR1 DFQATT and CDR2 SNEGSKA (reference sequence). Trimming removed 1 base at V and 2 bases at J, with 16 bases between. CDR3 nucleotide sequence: TGCAGTGCTAGAGCCGCGGGGATAGGTCTCACAGATACGCAGTATTTT. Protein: CSARAAGIGLTDTQYF.

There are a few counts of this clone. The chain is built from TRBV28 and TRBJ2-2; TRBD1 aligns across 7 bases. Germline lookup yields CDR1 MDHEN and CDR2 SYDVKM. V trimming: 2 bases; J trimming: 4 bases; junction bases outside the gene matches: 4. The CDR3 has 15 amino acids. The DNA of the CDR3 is TGTGCCAGCAGTTTACTCGACAGGGTCACCGGGGAGCTGTTTTTT. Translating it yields CASSLLDRVTGELFF.

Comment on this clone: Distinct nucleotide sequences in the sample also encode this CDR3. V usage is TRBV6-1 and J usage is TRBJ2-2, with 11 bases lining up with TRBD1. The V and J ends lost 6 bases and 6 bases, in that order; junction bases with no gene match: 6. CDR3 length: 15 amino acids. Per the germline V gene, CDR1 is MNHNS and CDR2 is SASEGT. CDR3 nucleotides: TGTGCCAGCAGGTCGGACAGGGGGCTCCCCGGGGAGCTGTTTTTT. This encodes CASRSDRGLPGELFF.

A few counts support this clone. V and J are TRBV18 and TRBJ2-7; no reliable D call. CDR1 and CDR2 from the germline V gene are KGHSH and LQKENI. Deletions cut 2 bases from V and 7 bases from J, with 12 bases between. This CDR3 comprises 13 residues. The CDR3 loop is CASSPLALREQYF. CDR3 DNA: TGTGCCAGCTCACCATTGGCCTTGAGGGAGCAGTACTTC.

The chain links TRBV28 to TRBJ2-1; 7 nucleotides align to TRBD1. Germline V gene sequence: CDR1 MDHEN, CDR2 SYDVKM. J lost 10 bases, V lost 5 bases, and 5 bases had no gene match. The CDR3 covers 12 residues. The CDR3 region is CASSIQGEEQFF. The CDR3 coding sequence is TGTGCCAGCAGTATCCAGGGGGAAGAGCAGTTCTTC.

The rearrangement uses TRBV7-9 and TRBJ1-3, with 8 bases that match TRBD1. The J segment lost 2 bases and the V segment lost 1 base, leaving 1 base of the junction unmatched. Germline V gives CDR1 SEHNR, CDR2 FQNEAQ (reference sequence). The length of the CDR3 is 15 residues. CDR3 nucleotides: TGTGCCAGCAGCTTAGTGACAGGGGCTGGAAACACCATATATTTT. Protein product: CASSLVTGAGNTIYF.

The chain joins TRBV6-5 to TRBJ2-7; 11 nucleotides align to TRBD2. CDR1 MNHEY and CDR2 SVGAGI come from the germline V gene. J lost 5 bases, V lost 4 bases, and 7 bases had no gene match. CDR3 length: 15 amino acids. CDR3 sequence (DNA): TGTGCCAGCAGTTCCTCGACTAGCGGGAAGAACGAGCAGTACTTC. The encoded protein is CASSSSTSGKNEQYF.

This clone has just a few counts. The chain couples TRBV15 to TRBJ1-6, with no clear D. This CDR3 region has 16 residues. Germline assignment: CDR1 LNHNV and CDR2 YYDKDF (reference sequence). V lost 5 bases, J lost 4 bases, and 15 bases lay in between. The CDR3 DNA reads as TGTGCCACCAGCTCGGGTCGGGCCCCGTATAATTCACCCCTCCACTTT. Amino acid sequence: CATSSGRAPYNSPLHF.

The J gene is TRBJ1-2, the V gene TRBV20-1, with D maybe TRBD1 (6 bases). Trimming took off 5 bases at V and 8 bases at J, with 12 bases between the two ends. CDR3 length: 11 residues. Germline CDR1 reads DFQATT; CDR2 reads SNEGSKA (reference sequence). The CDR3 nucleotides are TGCAGTGCTGGGGCAGGGGACGGCTACACCTTC. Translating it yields CSAGAGDGYTF.

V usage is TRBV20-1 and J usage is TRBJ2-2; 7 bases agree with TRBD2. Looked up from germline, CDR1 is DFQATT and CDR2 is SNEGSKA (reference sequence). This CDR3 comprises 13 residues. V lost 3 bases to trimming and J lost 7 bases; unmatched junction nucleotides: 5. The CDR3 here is CSARRREIGELFF. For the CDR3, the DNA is TGCAGTGCTAGGAGGCGGGAGATCGGGGAGCTGTTTTTT.

For the CDR3, the DNA is TGTGCCAGCAGCCGCGTTCGGGGCGGGTACAATGAGCAGTTCTTC. Amino acids: CASSRVRGGYNEQFF. This chain joins TRBV11-2 and TRBJ2-1; the D gene could be TRBD1 or TRBD2 (5 bases each). CDR1 is SGHAT and CDR2 is FQNNGV in the germline V gene. The CDR3 contains 15 residues. Trimming stripped 5 bases from V and 4 bases from J, with 15 bases between.

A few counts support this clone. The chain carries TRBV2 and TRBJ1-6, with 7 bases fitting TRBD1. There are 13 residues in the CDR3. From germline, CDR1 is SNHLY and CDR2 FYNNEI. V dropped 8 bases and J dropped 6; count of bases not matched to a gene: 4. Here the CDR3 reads CASQGQSNSPLHF. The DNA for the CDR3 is TGTGCCAGCCAGGGACAGAGTAATTCACCCCTCCACTTT.

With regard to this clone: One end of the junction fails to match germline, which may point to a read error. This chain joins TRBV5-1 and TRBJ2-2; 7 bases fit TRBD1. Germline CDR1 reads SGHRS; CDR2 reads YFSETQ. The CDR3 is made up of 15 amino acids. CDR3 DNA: TGCGCCAGCAGCTGGGGACAGATGAACACCGGTGAGCTGTTTTTT. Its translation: CASSWGQMNTGELFF.

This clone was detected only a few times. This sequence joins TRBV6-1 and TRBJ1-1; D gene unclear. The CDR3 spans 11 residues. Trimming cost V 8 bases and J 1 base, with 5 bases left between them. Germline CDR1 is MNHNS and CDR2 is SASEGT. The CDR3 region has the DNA TGTGCCAGCGGGGAGAACACTGAAGCTTTCTTT. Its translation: CASGENTEAFF.

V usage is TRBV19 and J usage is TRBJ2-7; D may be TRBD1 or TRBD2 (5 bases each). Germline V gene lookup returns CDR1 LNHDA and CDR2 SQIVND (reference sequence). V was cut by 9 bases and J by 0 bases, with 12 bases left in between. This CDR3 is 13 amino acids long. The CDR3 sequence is CASGTASSYEQYF. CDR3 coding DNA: TGTGCCAGCGGGACGGCGAGCTCCTACGAGCAGTACTTC.

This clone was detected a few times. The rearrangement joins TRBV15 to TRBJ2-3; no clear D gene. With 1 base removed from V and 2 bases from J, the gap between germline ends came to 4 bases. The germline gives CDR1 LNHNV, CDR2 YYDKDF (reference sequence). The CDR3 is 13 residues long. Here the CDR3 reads CATSRVYTDTQYF. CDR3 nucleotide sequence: TGTGCCACCAGCAGAGTATACACAGATACGCAGTATTTT.

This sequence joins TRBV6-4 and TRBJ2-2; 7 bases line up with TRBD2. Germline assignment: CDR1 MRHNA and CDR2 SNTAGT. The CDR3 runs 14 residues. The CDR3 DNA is TGTGCAAAAAAGCGGGGACTAAACACCGGGGAGCTGTTTTTT. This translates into CAKKRGLNTGELFF.

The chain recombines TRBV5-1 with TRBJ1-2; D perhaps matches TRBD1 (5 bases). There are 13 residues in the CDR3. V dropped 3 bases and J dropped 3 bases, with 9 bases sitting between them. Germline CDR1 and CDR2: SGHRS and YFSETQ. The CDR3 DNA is TGCGCCAGCAGCTCGCAGGGTCACTATGGCTACACCTTC. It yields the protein CASSSQGHYGYTF.

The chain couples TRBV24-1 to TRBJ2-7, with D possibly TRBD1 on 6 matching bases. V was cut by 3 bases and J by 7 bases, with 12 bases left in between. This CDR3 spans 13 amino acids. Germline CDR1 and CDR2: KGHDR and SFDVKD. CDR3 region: CATSDPFTGEQYF. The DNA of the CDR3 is TGTGCCACCAGTGATCCCTTCACAGGGGAGCAGTACTTC.

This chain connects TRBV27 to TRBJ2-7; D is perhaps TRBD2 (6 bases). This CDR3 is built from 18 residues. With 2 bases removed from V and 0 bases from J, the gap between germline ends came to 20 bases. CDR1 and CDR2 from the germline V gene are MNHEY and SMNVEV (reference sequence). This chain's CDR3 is CASSLQPPSSDPSYEQYF. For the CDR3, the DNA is TGTGCCAGCAGTTTACAACCACCTTCTAGCGACCCCTCCTACGAGCAGTACTTC.

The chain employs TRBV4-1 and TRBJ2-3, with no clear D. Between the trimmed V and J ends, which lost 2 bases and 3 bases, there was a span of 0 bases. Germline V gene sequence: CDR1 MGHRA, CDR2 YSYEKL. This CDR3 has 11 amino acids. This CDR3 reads CASSQTDTQYF. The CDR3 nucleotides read TGCGCCAGCAGCCAAACAGATACGCAGTATTTT.

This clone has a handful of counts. The CDR3 reads CASRPTGGGYTF. The CDR3 region has the DNA TGTGCCAGCAGGCCGACAGGAGGCGGCTACACCTTC. J is TRBJ1-2 and V is TRBV6-1; possible D gene TRBD1, 6 bases. The V and J ends lost 6 bases and 8 bases respectively, with 13 bases between them. Germline V gives CDR1 MNHNS, CDR2 SASEGT. This CDR3 comprises 12 residues.